These T cell receptor beta chains were read from a single sample in a study of shared clonotypes between healthy human individuals. Using immunoSEQ multiplex PCR, the repertoire was profiled, and TCRdb retains in-frame clones only, with some absent. The repertoire holds approximately 2.5 million clones, with roughly 93% as singletons. Specimen: naive CD4+ T cells from PBMCs. Source of these receptors: a man younger than 30 in good health. Some clones in this sample may be carry-over from other donors' samples. The CDR3 runs from the conserved cysteine through the conserved F or W. D genes are given only for firm matches. Clone size appears in some rows only: once, few, many, or a class for an expanded clone.

TRBV7-2	-	-	17	TRBJ2-3	TGTGCCAGCAGCCTACCCCCGGGTAGCGGACACACAGATACGCAGTATTTT	CASSLPPGSGHTDTQYF
TRBV18	-	few	15	TRBJ1-3	TGTGCCAGCTCACCAAGCACAGGGCCTGGAAACACCATATATTTT	CASSPSTGPGNTIYF
TRBV28	-	-	13	TRBJ1-3	TGTGCCAGCAGGCCAAGCTCTGGAAACACCATATATTTT	CASRPSSGNTIYF
TRBV6-1	-	-	14	TRBJ2-2	TGTGCCAGCAGTGGGGGACACAGACGCGGGGAGCTGTTTTTT	CASSGGHRRGELFF
TRBV28	-	-	14	TRBJ2-4	TGTGCCAGCAGTCAGGGGGGAGCCAAAAACATTCAGTACTTC	CASSQGGAKNIQYF
TRBV5-1	-	-	15	TRBJ2-3	TGCGCCAGCAGCTTGGGTGGGGGCATAACAGATACGCAGTATTTT	CASSLGGGITDTQYF
TRBV7-3	-	-	14	TRBJ1-3	TGTGCCAGCAGCCCCTGGGCAGGGGAGGACACCATATATTTT	CASSPWAGEDTIYF
TRBV18	-	few	12	TRBJ1-4	TGTGCCAGCTCACCACAAAACGAAAAACTGTTTTTT	CASSPQNEKLFF
TRBV7-9	-	-	12	TRBJ2-1	TGTGCCAGCAGCTTAGAGGCGGATGAGCAGTTCTTC	CASSLEADEQFF
TRBV5-1	-	-	13	TRBJ1-2	TGCGCCAGCAGCTTGGCCGAAAACTATGGCTACACCTTC	CASSLAENYGYTF
TRBV13	-	-	16	TRBJ2-3	TGTGCCAGCAGCCCCCTAGGCAATCGGGGCCCAGATACGCAGTATTTT	CASSPLGNRGPDTQYF
TRBV28	TRBD1	-	16	TRBJ1-2	TGTGCCAGCAGACCACCCCTCGGGACAGATAACTATGGCTACACCTTC	CASRPPLGTDNYGYTF
TRBV7-2	TRBD1	-	16	TRBJ1-4	TGTGCCAGCAGCCTAAACACCGGGACAGGGGCTGAAAAACTGTTTTTT	CASSLNTGTGAEKLFF
TRBV10-1	-	-	15	TRBJ2-2	TGCGCCAGCAGTGAGAAGGTGGGGTACGGCGGGGAGCTGTTTTTT	CASSEKVGYGGELFF
TRBV9	TRBD1	-	16	TRBJ2-7	TGTGCCAGCAGCGCCGGCCGGGACAGGGGGACCTACGAGCAGTACTTC	CASSAGRDRGTYEQYF
TRBV4-2	TRBD1	-	15	TRBJ2-7	TGTGCCAGCAGCTTACGGACAGGGGGCCTTTACGAGCAGTACTTC	CASSLRTGGLYEQYF
TRBV7-3	-	-	14	TRBJ2-2	TGTGCCAGCAGCTTAAACGGAGTAGGCGGGGAGCTGTTTTTT	CASSLNGVGGELFF
TRBV11-2	-	-	12	TRBJ2-3	TGTGCCAGCAGCTTCTCCACAGATACGCAGTATTTT	CASSFSTDTQYF
TRBV7-2	-	-	13	TRBJ1-2	TGTGCCAGCAGCTTAGACCCAGGAGGAGGCTACACCTTC	CASSLDPGGGYTF
TRBV6-6	-	-	15	TRBJ2-2	TGTGCCAGCAGTTACTGGGGGAGGGGACAGGGGGAGCTGTTTTTT	CASSYWGRGQGELFF
TRBV4-3	-	-	12	TRBJ1-2	TGCGCCAGCAGCCAAGATCGTCGTGGCTACACCTTC	CASSQDRRGYTF
TRBV4-1	TRBD1	-	16	TRBJ1-2	TGCGCCAGCAGCCAAGATCTTGGGACAGGGAATTATGGCTACACCTTC	CASSQDLGTGNYGYTF
TRBV6-1	TRBD1	-	13	TRBJ1-2	TGTGCCAGCAGACCGGGACAGGGAGATGGCTACACCTTC	CASRPGQGDGYTF
TRBV27	-	-	15	TRBJ2-1	TGTGCCAGCAGTTTGGAGGGGCCCTCCTACAATGAGCAGTTCTTC	CASSLEGPSYNEQFF
TRBV6-5	-	-	12	TRBJ1-4	TGTGCCAGCATGGCGAGGGATGAAAAACTGTTTTTT	CASMARDEKLFF
TRBV9	TRBD1	-	13	TRBJ1-1	TGTGCCAGCAGCTTGGACAGGGTAACTGAAGCTTTCTTT	CASSLDRVTEAFF
TRBV7-3	TRBD1	-	14	TRBJ1-2	TGTGCCAGCAGCGGCTATCCGGGACAGGGAGGCTACACCTTC	CASSGYPGQGGYTF
TRBV7-9	TRBD1	-	15	TRBJ1-4	TGTGCCAGCAGCCGAACTTTCGGACAGGGTGAAAAACTGTTTTTT	CASSRTFGQGEKLFF
TRBV5-1	-	-	17	TRBJ2-1	TGCGCCAGCAGCCTGGAGACACGAAGTACTCTGTACAATGAGCAGTTCTTC	CASSLETRSTLYNEQFF
TRBV11-2	-	-	13	TRBJ1-5	TGTGCCAGCAGCCCGGGCCTTAATCAGCCCCAGCATTTT	CASSPGLNQPQHF
TRBV5-1	-	-	12	TRBJ1-2	TGCGCCAGCAGCTTGGGGGATTATGGCTACACCTTC	CASSLGDYGYTF
TRBV28	-	-	17	TRBJ2-7	TGTGCCAGCAGCCCGGGGGCACAGGGGACGAGCTCCTACGAGCAGTACTTC	CASSPGAQGTSSYEQYF
TRBV4-1	TRBD2	-	18	TRBJ2-3	TGCGCCAGCAGCCAAGGAGGCACGGGGACTAGCGGCGCAGATACGCAGTATTTT	CASSQGGTGTSGADTQYF
TRBV10-1	TRBD2	-	19	TRBJ2-7	TGCGCCAGCAGTGAGTCCGCTAGCGGGAAACGCTCTCGAGCCTACGAGCAGTACTTC	CASSESASGKRSRAYEQYF
TRBV28	-	-	14	TRBJ1-1	TGTGCCAGCACCACCGGGGGGGAAGAAACTGAAGCTTTCTTT	CASTTGGEETEAFF
TRBV4-2	TRBD2	-	19	TRBJ2-1	TGTGCCAGCAGCCAAGATTTCCCAGCGGGAGCGGACCGTAACAATGAGCAGTTCTTC	CASSQDFPAGADRNNEQFF
TRBV5-1	-	-	15	TRBJ2-2	TGCGCCAGCAGCTCGGGACTCCCGAACACCGGGGAGCTGTTTTTT	CASSSGLPNTGELFF
TRBV28	-	-	15	TRBJ1-5	TGTGCCAGCAGTTCCCCACAGGGCGCGGGACAGCCCCAGCATTTT	CASSSPQGAGQPQHF
TRBV7-2	TRBD1	-	12	TRBJ2-1	TGTGCCAGCAGCGACAGGGAAGTCAGGCAGTTCTTC	CASSDREVRQFF
TRBV30	-	-	13	TRBJ1-4	TGTGCCTGGAGTGGGGTATTAAGTGAAAAACTGTTTTTT	CAWSGVLSEKLFF
TRBV29-1	-	once	14	TRBJ2-2	TGCAGCGTAAAAGGACTAATCAACACCGGGGAGCTGTTTTTT	CSVKGLINTGELFF
TRBV5-1	-	-	15	TRBJ1-6	TGCGCCAGCAGCTTCCAATCCTTCGGGGATTCACCCCTCCACTTT	CASSFQSFGDSPLHF
TRBV27	TRBD2	-	20	TRBJ2-6	TGTGCCAGCAGCCCTTTTATATTACTAGCGGGATTCTCTGGGGCCAACGTCCTGACTTTC	CASSPFILLAGFSGANVLTF
TRBV2	-	-	14	TRBJ2-7	TGTGCCAGCAGTGAATCCGCAGGGCTCGACGAGCAGTACTTC	CASSESAGLDEQYF
TRBV4-2	-	-	17	TRBJ1-4	TGTGCCAGCAGCCAAGGGGGTTCGAGTGGGGCTAATGAAAAACTGTTTTTT	CASSQGGSSGANEKLFF
TRBV19	-	-	14	TRBJ1-5	TGTGCCAGTAGTATGGGGTCAGGGTATCAGCCCCAGCATTTT	CASSMGSGYQPQHF
TRBV19	-	-	16	TRBJ1-6	TGTGCCAGTACTAAAGGGCCCGTTACCTATAATTCACCCCTCCACTTT	CASTKGPVTYNSPLHF
TRBV27	TRBD2	-	15	TRBJ2-7	TGTGCCAGCGGCCATCTTCTAGCGGGATCCTACGAGCAGTACTTC	CASGHLLAGSYEQYF
TRBV28	-	-	15	TRBJ2-5	TGTGCCAGCAGTTTACCACTAGCAGGGCAAGAGACCCAGTACTTC	CASSLPLAGQETQYF
TRBV9	TRBD1	few	13	TRBJ1-2	TGTGCCAGCAAGGGGGCGTGGGACTATGGCTACACCTTC	CASKGAWDYGYTF
TRBV5-8	-	-	13	TRBJ2-5	TGTGCCAGCAGCTTAACAGGGAAAGAGACCCAGTACTTC	CASSLTGKETQYF
TRBV27	TRBD2	-	17	TRBJ2-1	TGTGCCAGCAGTTCACACCTGACTAGCGGAGTATACAATGAGCAGTTCTTC	CASSSHLTSGVYNEQFF
TRBV5-1	-	-	15	TRBJ2-3	TGCGCCAGCAGCTTGGCCGGCAGGGTGGGAGATACGCAGTATTTT	CASSLAGRVGDTQYF
TRBV5-3	TRBD1	-	18	TRBJ1-5	TGTGCCAGAAGCTTGGACACGGGACAGGGGCCGGGTCGAGGAGCCCAGCATTTT	CARSLDTGQGPGRGAQHF
TRBV2	TRBD1	-	15	TRBJ2-5	TGTGCCAGCAACCTCGACAGGGGGCGAAGCGAGACCCAGTACTTC	CASNLDRGRSETQYF